These 5 T cell receptor beta chains were all obtained from the same sample, sequenced in a study of blood T cell repertoires in COVID-19. Profiling relied on immunoSEQ multiplex PCR, and the TCRdb table lists in-frame clones only, not all of them. This sample yields 130,000 to 150,000 clones, of which around 86% are seen a single time; 7.5% to 9% belongs to the top ten. The sequenced sample consisted of peripheral blood. The receptors derive from a human donor in a cohort sampled during active COVID-19.

The J gene is TRBJ2-7, the V gene TRBV27; 7 bases are a match to TRBD1. This CDR3 is built from 13 residues. V trimming: 6 bases; J trimming: 2 bases; junction bases outside the gene matches: 4. CDR1 MNHEY and CDR2 SMNVEV come from the germline V gene (reference sequence). The CDR3 nucleotides read TGTGCCAGCAGCCCTGACAGGGCCTACGAGCAGTACTTC. Its translation: CASSPDRAYEQYF.

This clone was detected once. This sequence joins TRBV28 and TRBJ2-3; the match to TRBD2 covers 16 bases. This CDR3 has 19 amino acids. With 2 bases clipped from V and 6 bases from J, the junction kept 11 bases outside the gene matches. The germline V gene has CDR1 MDHEN and CDR2 SYDVKM. CDR3 loop: CASSLAGLAGGPSKDTQYF. The DNA of the CDR3 is TGTGCCAGCAGTTTAGCGGGACTAGCGGGAGGGCCCAGCAAGGATACGCAGTATTTT. Supplemented by reference TRBV28 and TRBJ2-3, the full variable domain reads DVKVTQSSRYLVKRTGEKVFLECVQDMDHENMFWYRQDPGLGLRLIYFSYDVKMKEKGDIPEGYSVSREKKERFSLILESASTNQTSMYLCASSLAGLAGGPSKDTQYFGPGTRLTVL.

The chain combines TRBV20-1 with TRBJ1-1; TRBD1 aligns across 8 bases. The V segment lost 3 bases and the J segment 7 bases; nucleotides outside the gene matches: 10. The CDR3 extends over 14 amino acids. CDR1 DFQATT and CDR2 SNEGSKA come from the germline V gene (reference sequence). The CDR3 reads CSASDFGGQDEAFF. CDR3 nucleotide sequence: TGCAGTGCTAGTGATTTCGGGGGACAGGATGAAGCTTTCTTT.

The rearrangement joins TRBV4-2 to TRBJ2-7; perhaps TRBD1 as D (5 bases). The germline V gene encodes CDR1 LGHNA and CDR2 YNFKEQ. CDR3 length: 16 amino acids. Deletions cut 4 bases from V and 6 bases from J, with 22 bases between. This CDR3 reads CASSPRPLGQGGEQYF. The CDR3 bases are TGTGCCAGCAGCCCCCGCCCCCTTGGGCAGGGTGGCGAGCAGTACTTC.

This chain joins TRBV9 and TRBJ1-3; tentative D call: TRBD1 (6 bases). The CDR3 totals 18 residues. Germline assignment: CDR1 SGDLS and CDR2 YYNGEE. V was clipped by 0 bases and J by 2 bases, with 18 bases between them. CDR3 nucleotides: TGTGCCAGCAGCGTAGCGACACAGGGACACCAACCTGGAAACACCATATATTTT. It translates to CASSVATQGHQPGNTIYF.